These 15 T cell receptor beta chains originate from one sample sequenced in a study of T cell repertoires in cytomegalovirus infection (dated by TCRdb to the late 2010s). Instrument on record: Illumina HiSeq 1500. TCRdb reran the public reads through fastp at Q25 and MiXCR, keeping productive beta chains. Rows matching on CDR3 protein sequence are summarized as one entry with the most common DNA and genes. The sample includes just under 550,000 distinct CDR3 sequences, with 26% observed a single time. Of the sample, about 13% falls within the top ten clones. The sequencing sample was made of PBMCs. Receptors originate from a human donor in good health (CMV status not recorded). Some clones in this sample may be carry-over from other donors' samples.

This chain uses TRBV2 with TRBJ2-4; 8 bases map to TRBD1. The germline V gene has CDR1 SNHLY and CDR2 FYNNEI. The ends lost 7 bases at V and 9 bases at J; junction bases unmatched: 2. This CDR3 comprises 11 residues. For the CDR3, the DNA is TGTGCCAGCACCGACAGGGGCATTCAGTACTTC. It codes for CASTDRGIQYF.

This clonotype appeared a few times. The chain links TRBV7-8 to TRBJ2-1; 9 bases line up with TRBD1. The J segment lost 3 bases and the V segment lost 2 bases, leaving 5 bases of the junction unmatched. Germline CDR1 is SGHVS and CDR2 is FQNEAQ. The CDR3 sequence is 16 residues long. For the CDR3, the DNA is TGTGCCAGCAGCTTATCCGGACAGGGGCACTACAATGAGCAGTTCTTC. This sequence encodes CASSLSGQGHYNEQFF.

There are many counts of this clonotype. The chain links TRBV7-8 to TRBJ1-5, with D hard to call. There are 15 residues in the CDR3. Germline-derived CDR1 and CDR2 are SGHVS and FQNEAQ. V was clipped by 1 base and J by 4 bases, with 11 bases between them. CDR3 DNA: TGTGCCAGCAGCTTAGAGAGGACGGAGAATCAGCCCCAGCATTTT. Translated, it gives CASSLERTENQPQHF. The full variable domain, with the rest looked up from reference TRBV7-8 and TRBJ1-5, is GAGVSQSPRYKVAKRGQDVALRCDPISGHVSLFWYQQALGQGPEFLTYFQNEAQLDKSGLPSDRFFAERPEGSVSTLKIQRTQQEDSAVYLCASSLERTENQPQHFGDGTRLSIL.

This clonotype was counted a few times. The chain recombines TRBV7-2 with TRBJ1-2; TRBD1 matches at 8 bases. V was pared by 4 bases and J by 1 base, with 11 bases of the junction left unmatched. This CDR3 comprises 17 residues. Germline CDR1 and CDR2: SGHTA and FQGNSA. The CDR3 loop is CASSSLDRAGLNYGYTF. For the CDR3, the DNA is TGTGCCAGCAGCTCGCTGGACAGGGCTGGCCTTAACTATGGCTACACCTTC. Using reference TRBV7-2 and TRBJ1-2 for the parts outside the CDR3, the full variable domain is GAGVSQSPSNKVTEKGKDVELRCDPISGHTALYWYRQSLGQGLEFLIYFQGNSAPDKSGLPSDRFSAERTGGSVSTLTIQRTQQEDSAVYLCASSSLDRAGLNYGYTFGSGTRLTVV.

This clonotype was counted at least ten times. The chain combines TRBV7-2 with TRBJ1-1, with TRBD1 as a possible D gene (5 bases). Germline V gene sequence: CDR1 SGHTA, CDR2 FQGNSA. V lost 3 bases, J lost 4 bases, and 15 bases lay in between. This CDR3 comprises 15 residues. CDR3 protein: CASSFGLPGRTEAFF. CDR3 nucleotides: TGTGCCAGCAGCTTCGGACTGCCGGGACGCACTGAAGCTTTCTTT.

V is TRBV29-1 and J is TRBJ2-7; 9 bases are shared with TRBD2. The junction had 5 bases not matched to a gene; V was cut back by 4 bases and J by 4 bases. CDR1 is SQVTM, CDR2 ANQGSEA, per germline. There are 13 residues in the CDR3. CDR3 sequence (DNA): TGCAGCGTTGGATTAGCGGGAGAGTACGAGCAGTACTTC. As protein: CSVGLAGEYEQYF.

This rearrangement joins TRBV27 to TRBJ2-1; no definite D call. Germline V gives CDR1 MNHEY, CDR2 SMNVEV (reference sequence). This CDR3 is 17 amino acids long. V lost 0 bases and J 5 bases, leaving 17 bases between the germline ends. The chain's CDR3 is CASSLSPSFSGNNEQFF. Written as DNA, the CDR3 is TGTGCCAGCAGTTTATCCCCCAGTTTCTCCGGAAACAATGAGCAGTTCTTC.

This clonotype was picked up a small number of times. This chain connects TRBV5-5 to TRBJ1-6; no clear D gene. Germline values: CDR1 SGHKS, CDR2 YYEKEE (reference sequence). V lost 7 bases, J lost 5 bases, and 13 bases lay in between. This CDR3 has 14 residues. CDR3 nucleotide sequence: TGTGCCAGCCACTCAGGATATGATAATTCACCCCTCCACTTT. Amino acid sequence: CASHSGYDNSPLHF.

There are a few counts of this clonotype. This chain links TRBV7-2 with TRBJ1-6; a possible D gene is TRBD1 (5 bases). The germline gives CDR1 SGHTA, CDR2 FQGNSA. CDR3 size: 16 residues. Trimming removed 7 bases from V and 7 bases from J, with 20 bases in between. The CDR3 DNA reads TGTGCCAGCACCCCATATCAGGGAGGGTTGAATTCACCCCTCCACTTT. As protein: CASTPYQGGLNSPLHF. The whole variable domain, remainder taken from reference TRBV7-2 and TRBJ1-6, is GAGVSQSPSNKVTEKGKDVELRCDPISGHTALYWYRQSLGQGLEFLIYFQGNSAPDKSGLPSDRFSAERTGGSVSTLTIQRTQQEDSAVYLCASTPYQGGLNSPLHFGNGTRLTVT.

In this sample, this clonotype turned up many times. The chain couples TRBV7-2 to TRBJ2-3, with TRBD2 matching over 10 bases. The CDR3 is 14 amino acids. V lost 7 bases and J lost 6; bases outside the gene matches: 7. Germline CDR1 is SGHTA and CDR2 is FQGNSA. The CDR3 DNA is TGTGCCAGCAAAAAAGCGGGAGGGGACGATACGCAGTATTTT. Encoded protein: CASKKAGGDDTQYF.

This clonotype was detected ten times or more. The chain uses TRBV7-2 and TRBJ1-1; D gene ambiguous. This CDR3 is built from 14 residues. V was clipped by 3 bases and J by 1 base, with 9 bases between them. The germline V gene encodes CDR1 SGHTA and CDR2 FQGNSA. The chain's CDR3 is CASSLRTANTEAFF. In DNA, the CDR3 is TGTGCCAGCAGCTTGAGGACGGCGAACACTGAAGCTTTCTTT.

The rearrangement uses TRBV2 and TRBJ2-1; D perhaps matches TRBD1 (6 bases). This CDR3 has 13 residues. V was trimmed by 5 bases and J by 8 bases, leaving 13 bases between them. Germline V gives CDR1 SNHLY, CDR2 FYNNEI. The CDR3 region has the DNA TGTGCCAGCAGTCCCGGACAGCCACATGAGCAGTTCTTC. Translating it yields CASSPGQPHEQFF.

The V and J genes are TRBV28 and TRBJ1-1, with a weak D call TRBD1 (6 bases). Trimming left V 5 bases short and J 3 bases short, with 19 bases between. The germline gives CDR1 MDHEN, CDR2 SYDVKM. The CDR3 covers 16 residues. Here the CDR3 DNA reads TGTGCCAGCAGTGTGGACAGCCTTAGATGGGACACTGAAGCTTTCTTT. As protein: CASSVDSLRWDTEAFF.

Ten or more counts support this clonotype. This rearrangement joins TRBV7-6 to TRBJ1-4, with D possibly being TRBD1 (6 bases). Deletions cut 5 bases from V and 3 bases from J, with 13 bases between. CDR1 SGHVS and CDR2 FNYEAQ come from the germline V gene. This CDR3 spans 15 amino acids. The CDR3 DNA is TGTGCCAGCAGCCCCACAGGGTGGGCTAATGAAAAACTGTTTTTT. It codes for CASSPTGWANEKLFF.

The chain joins TRBV5-1 to TRBJ2-5, with 7 bases matching TRBD1. This CDR3 is built from 17 residues. V was clipped by 0 bases and J by 2 bases; unmatched bases: 10. Germline CDR1 reads SGHRS; CDR2 reads YFSETQ. CDR3 sequence (DNA): TGCGCCAGCAGCTTGGGAACAGGGGTTTCGCAACAAGAGACCCAGTACTTC. As protein: CASSLGTGVSQQETQYF.